These T cell receptor beta chains were read from a single sample in a study of response to subunit inactivated influenza vaccine. TCRdb re-called the RT-PCR reads through MiXCR, storing one row per CDR3 protein. The table lists about 780,000 distinct CDR3 sequences, approximately 17% of them singletons, with 11% in the top ten. The sample in question was PBMCs from blood, obtained 4 to 6 days after vaccination. The receptors come from a middle-aged man who received an inactivated influenza vaccine. Each CDR3 is given with its conserved first and last residue. D genes are given only for firm matches. Clone sizes are given selectively: once, few, many, or a class where the clone is expanded.

d_call,clone_size,cdr3_length,j_call,v_call,cdr3_nt,cdr3_aa
-,few,13,TRBJ1-2,TRBV5-6,TGTGCCAGCAGCTTGGGAAGTCTTGGGGGCTACACCTTC,CASSLGSLGGYTF
-,many,13,TRBJ1-2,TRBV12-3/TRBV12-4,TGTGCCAGCAGTTTAGCCCGCAGCTATGGCTACACCTTC,CASSLARSYGYTF
-,few,15,TRBJ2-1,TRBV7-2,TGTGCCAGCAGCTTAACCTGGGGCGGTACCTATGAGCAGTTCTTC,CASSLTWGGTYEQFF
TRBD1,-,14,TRBJ1-2,TRBV4-1,TGCGCCAGCAGCCAAGGACAGGGGGTCGGTGGCTACACCTTC,CASSQGQGVGGYTF
TRBD2,few,15,TRBJ2-1,TRBV24-1,TGTGCCACCAGTGCAGCGGGACTAGCGGGCGATGAGCAGTTCTTC,CATSAAGLAGDEQFF
TRBD2,-,19,TRBJ2-1,TRBV6-2/TRBV6-3,TGTGCCAGCAAGTTGGTGGAAACTAGCGGGGGGGACTCCTACAATGAGCAGTTCTTC,CASKLVETSGGDSYNEQFF
-,many,12,TRBJ1-6,TRBV20-1,TGCAGTGCTCGGACAGTCAATTCACCCCTCCACTTT,CSARTVNSPLHF
-,-,13,TRBJ2-7,TRBV20-1,TGCAGTGCTATGATTAGAAACTCCTACGAGCAGTACTTC,CSAMIRNSYEQYF
-,-,13,TRBJ2-1,TRBV6-5,TGTGCCAGCAGTTATAACGATTACAATGAGCAGTTCTTC,CASSYNDYNEQFF
-,few,15,TRBJ2-7,TRBV20-1,TGCAGTGCCCCGAGAGGTGGTATCGAGTCCTACGAGCAGTACTTC,CSAPRGGIESYEQYF
TRBD1,-,15,TRBJ1-5,TRBV4-2,TGTGCCAGCAGCCAAGACGCGACAGGGGGACTGCCCCAGCATTTT,CASSQDATGGLPQHF
-,many,15,TRBJ2-1,TRBV20-1,TGCAGTGCGCCTTCTGCGGATGACTCCTACAATGAGCAGTTCTTC,CSAPSADDSYNEQFF
-,few,14,TRBJ2-2,TRBV24-1,TGTGCCACCAGTGAGACCCTAAACACCGGGGAGCTGTTTTTT,CATSETLNTGELFF
-,few,14,TRBJ1-5,TRBV12-3/TRBV12-4,TGTGCCAGCACGCTGGGGTTGGGCAATCAGCCCCAGCATTTT,CASTLGLGNQPQHF
-,-,12,TRBJ2-5,TRBV29-1,TGCAGCCTTCTGCCGGACCAAGAGACCCAGTACTTC,CSLLPDQETQYF
TRBD1,-,14,TRBJ2-3,TRBV29-1,TGCAGCGGAAATGGGGAACAGGGGACAGATACGCAGTATTTT,CSGNGEQGTDTQYF
TRBD1,-,15,TRBJ2-5,TRBV25-1,TGTGCCAGCAGTGGACCCGGGACAGGGGGCGAGACCCAGTACTTC,CASSGPGTGGETQYF
-,-,14,TRBJ2-7,TRBV7-8,TGTGCCAGCAGCTTAAGCCAGGGGTCCTACGAGCAGTACTTC,CASSLSQGSYEQYF
-,-,16,TRBJ1-5,TRBV4-2,TGTGCCAGCAGCCAAGATGGCTCTAATAGCAATCAGCCCCAGCATTTT,CASSQDGSNSNQPQHF